This T cell receptor beta chain comes out of a study of type 1 and type 2 diabetes patients. Turning to the study itself: The cohort mixed type 1 diabetes, type 2 diabetes and nondiabetic donors.

This clonotype was detected only a few times. The PCR template was genomic DNA. Multiplex PCR with 30 forward and 13 reverse primers amplified the TCR beta CDR3. TCRdb reprocessed the multiplex PCR reads via MiXCR and lists one record per CDR3 protein. The table has more than 250,000 distinct CDR3 sequences, around 50% seen once. The CDR3 spans 13 residues. Deletions cut 4 bases from V and 0 bases from J, with 7 bases between. The gene calls are TRBV12-3 or TRBV12-4 and TRBJ2-7; weak D call: TRBD1 (5 bases). This receptor was identified in a man younger than 35 with type 2 diabetes. Source material: peripheral blood mononuclear cells (PBMCs). In DNA, the CDR3 is TGTGCCAGCAGTTGGACAACCTCCTACGAGCAGTACTTC. This translates into CASSWTTSYEQYF.